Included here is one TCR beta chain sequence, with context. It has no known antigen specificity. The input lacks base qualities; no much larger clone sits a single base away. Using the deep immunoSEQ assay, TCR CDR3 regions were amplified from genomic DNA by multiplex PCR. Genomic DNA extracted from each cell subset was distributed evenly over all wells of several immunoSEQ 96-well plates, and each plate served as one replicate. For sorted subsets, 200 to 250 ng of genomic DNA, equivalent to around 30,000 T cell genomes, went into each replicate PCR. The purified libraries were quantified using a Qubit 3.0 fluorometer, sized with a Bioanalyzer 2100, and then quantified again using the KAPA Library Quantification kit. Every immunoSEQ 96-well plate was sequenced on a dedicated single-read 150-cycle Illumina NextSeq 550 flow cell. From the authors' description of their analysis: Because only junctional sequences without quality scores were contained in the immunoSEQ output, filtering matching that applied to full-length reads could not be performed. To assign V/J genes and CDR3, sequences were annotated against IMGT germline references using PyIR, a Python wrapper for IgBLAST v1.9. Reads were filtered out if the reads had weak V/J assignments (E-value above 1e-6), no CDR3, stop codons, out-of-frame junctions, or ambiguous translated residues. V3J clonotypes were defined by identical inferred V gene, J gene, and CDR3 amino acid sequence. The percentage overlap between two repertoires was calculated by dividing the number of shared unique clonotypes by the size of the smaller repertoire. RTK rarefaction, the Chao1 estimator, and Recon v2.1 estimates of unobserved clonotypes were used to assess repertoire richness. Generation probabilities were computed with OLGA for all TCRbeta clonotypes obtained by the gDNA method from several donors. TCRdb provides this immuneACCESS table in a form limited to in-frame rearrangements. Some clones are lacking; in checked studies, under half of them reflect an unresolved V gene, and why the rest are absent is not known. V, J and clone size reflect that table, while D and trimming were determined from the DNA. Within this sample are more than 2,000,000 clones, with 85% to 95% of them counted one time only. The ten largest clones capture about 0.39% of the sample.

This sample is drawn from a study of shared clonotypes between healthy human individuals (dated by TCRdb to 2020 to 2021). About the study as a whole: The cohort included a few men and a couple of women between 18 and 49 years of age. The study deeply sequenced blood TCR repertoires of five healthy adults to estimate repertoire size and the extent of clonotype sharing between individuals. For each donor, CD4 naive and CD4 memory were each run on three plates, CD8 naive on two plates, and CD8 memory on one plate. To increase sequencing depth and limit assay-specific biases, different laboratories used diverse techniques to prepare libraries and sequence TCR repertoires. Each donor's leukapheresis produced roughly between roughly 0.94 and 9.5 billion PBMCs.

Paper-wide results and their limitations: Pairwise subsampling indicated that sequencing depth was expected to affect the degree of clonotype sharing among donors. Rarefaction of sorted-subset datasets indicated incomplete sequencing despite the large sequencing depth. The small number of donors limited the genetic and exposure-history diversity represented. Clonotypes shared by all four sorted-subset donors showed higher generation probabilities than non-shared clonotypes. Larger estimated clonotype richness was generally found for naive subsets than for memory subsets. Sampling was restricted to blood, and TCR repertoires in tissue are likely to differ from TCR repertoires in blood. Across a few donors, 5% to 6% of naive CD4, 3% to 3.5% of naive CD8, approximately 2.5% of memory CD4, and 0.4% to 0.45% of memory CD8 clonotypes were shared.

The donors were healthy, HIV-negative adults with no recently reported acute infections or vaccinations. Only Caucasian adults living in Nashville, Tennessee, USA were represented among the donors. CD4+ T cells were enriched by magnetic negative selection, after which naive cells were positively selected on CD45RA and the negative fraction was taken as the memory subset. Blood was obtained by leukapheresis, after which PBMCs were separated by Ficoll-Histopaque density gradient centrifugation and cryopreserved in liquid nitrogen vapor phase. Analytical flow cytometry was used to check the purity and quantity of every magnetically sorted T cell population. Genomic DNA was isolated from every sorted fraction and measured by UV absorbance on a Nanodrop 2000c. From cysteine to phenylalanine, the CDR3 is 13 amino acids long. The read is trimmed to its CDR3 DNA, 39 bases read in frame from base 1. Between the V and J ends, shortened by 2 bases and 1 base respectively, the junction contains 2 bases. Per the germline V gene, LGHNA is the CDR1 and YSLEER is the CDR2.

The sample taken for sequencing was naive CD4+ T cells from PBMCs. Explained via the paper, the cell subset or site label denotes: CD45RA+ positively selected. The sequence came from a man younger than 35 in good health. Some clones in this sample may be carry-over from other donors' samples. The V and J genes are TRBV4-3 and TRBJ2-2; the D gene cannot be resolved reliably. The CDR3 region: CASSQWNTGELFF. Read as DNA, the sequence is TGCGCCAGCAGCCAATGGAACACCGGGGAGCTGTTTTTT.